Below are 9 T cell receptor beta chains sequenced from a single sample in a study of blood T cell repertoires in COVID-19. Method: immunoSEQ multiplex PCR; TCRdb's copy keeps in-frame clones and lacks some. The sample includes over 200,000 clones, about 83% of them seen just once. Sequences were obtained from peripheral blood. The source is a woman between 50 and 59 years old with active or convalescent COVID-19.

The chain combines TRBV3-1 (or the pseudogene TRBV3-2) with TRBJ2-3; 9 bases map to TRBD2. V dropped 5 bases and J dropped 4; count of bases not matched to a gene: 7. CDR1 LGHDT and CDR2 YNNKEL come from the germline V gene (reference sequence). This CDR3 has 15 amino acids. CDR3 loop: CASSEGAGGSDTQYF. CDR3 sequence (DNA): TGTGCCAGCAGCGAAGGCGCGGGGGGGTCAGATACGCAGTATTTT.

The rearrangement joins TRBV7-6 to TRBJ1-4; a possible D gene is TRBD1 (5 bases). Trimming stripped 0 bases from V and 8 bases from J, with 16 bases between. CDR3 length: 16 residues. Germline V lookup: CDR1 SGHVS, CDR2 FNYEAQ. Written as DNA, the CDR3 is TGTGCCAGCAGCTTAGCGCGAGGGCAGGGAGGGGAAAAACTGTTTTTT. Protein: CASSLARGQGGEKLFF.

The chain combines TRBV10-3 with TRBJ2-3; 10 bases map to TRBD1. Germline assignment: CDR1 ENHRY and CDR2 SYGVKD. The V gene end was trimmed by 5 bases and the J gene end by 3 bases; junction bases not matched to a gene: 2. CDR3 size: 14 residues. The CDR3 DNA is TGTGCCATCAGTCGGACAGGGGGTACAGATACGCAGTATTTT. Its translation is CAISRTGGTDTQYF.

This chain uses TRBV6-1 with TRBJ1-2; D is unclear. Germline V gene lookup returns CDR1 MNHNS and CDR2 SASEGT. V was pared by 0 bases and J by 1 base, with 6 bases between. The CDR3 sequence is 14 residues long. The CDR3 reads CASSEASHNYGYTF. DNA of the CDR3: TGTGCCAGCAGTGAAGCTTCCCATAACTATGGCTACACCTTC.

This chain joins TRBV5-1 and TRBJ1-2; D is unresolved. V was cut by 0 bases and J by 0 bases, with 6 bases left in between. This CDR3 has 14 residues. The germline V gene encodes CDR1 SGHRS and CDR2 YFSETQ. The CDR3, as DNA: TGCGCCAGCAGCTTGGACGGAGCTAACTATGGCTACACCTTC. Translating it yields CASSLDGANYGYTF.

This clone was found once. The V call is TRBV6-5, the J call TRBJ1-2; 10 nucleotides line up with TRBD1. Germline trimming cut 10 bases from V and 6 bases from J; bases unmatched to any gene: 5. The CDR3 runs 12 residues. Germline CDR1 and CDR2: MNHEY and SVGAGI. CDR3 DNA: TGTGCCACTACCGGGACAGGGGATGGCTACACCTTC. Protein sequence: CATTGTGDGYTF.

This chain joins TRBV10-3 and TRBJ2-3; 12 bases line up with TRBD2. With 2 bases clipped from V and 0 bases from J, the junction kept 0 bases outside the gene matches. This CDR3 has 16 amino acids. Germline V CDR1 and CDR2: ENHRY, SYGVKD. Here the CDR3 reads CAISEGLAGSTDTQYF. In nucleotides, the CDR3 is TGTGCCATCAGTGAGGGACTAGCGGGGAGCACAGATACGCAGTATTTT.

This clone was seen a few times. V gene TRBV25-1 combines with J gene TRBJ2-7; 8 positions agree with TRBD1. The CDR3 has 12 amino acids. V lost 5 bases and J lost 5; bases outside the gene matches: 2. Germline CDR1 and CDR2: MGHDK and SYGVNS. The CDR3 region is CASSLDRDEQYF. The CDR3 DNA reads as TGTGCCAGCAGTTTGGACAGGGACGAGCAGTACTTC.

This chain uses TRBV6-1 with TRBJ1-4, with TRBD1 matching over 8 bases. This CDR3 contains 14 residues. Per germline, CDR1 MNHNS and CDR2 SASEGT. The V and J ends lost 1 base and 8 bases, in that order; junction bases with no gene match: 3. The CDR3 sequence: CASSEGPGGEKLFF. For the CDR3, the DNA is TGTGCCAGCAGTGAAGGGCCAGGGGGCGAAAAACTGTTTTTT.